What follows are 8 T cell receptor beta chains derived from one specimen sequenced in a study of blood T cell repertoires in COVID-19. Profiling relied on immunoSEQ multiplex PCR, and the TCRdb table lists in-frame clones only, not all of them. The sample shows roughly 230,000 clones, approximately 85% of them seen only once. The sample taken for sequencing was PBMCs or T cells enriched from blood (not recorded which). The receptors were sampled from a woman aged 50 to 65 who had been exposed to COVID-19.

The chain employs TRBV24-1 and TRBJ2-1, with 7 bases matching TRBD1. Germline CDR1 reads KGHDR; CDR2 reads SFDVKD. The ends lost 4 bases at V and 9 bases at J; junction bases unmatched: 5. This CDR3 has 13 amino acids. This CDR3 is CATSDRGWGEQFF. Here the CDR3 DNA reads TGTGCCACCAGTGACAGGGGGTGGGGTGAGCAGTTCTTC.

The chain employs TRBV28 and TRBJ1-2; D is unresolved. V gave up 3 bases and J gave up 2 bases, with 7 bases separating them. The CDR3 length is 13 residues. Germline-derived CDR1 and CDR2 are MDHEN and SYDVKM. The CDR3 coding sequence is TGTGCCAGCAGTTTTTCGTTGAACTATGGCTACACCTTC. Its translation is CASSFSLNYGYTF.

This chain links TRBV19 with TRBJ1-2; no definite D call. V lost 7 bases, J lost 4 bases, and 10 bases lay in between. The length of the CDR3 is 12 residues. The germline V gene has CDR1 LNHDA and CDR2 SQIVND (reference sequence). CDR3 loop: CASINSAYGYTF. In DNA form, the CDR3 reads TGTGCCAGTATAAACAGTGCCTATGGCTACACCTTC.

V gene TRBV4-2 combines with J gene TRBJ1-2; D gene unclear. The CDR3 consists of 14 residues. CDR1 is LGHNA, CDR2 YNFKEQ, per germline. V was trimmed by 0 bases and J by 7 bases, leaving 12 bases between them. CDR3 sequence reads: CASSQDPSVSGYTF. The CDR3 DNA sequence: TGTGCCAGCAGCCAAGATCCATCAGTATCTGGCTACACCTTC.

The CDR3 here is CASSQDSPGLAGYEQYF. The CDR3 bases are TGCGCCAGCAGCCAAGATAGTCCGGGACTAGCGGGTTACGAGCAGTACTTC. The rearrangement joins TRBV4-3 to TRBJ2-7, with 12 bases lining up with TRBD2. The CDR3 loop spans 17 amino acids. Germline CDR1 reads LGHNA; CDR2 reads YSLEER. V trimming: 0 bases; J trimming: 4 bases; junction bases outside the gene matches: 7.

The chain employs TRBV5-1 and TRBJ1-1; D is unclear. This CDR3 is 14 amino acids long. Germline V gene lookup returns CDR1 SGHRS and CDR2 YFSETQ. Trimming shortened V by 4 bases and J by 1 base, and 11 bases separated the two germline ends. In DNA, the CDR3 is TGCGCCAGCAGCCCCTACTTACCGAACACTGAAGCTTTCTTT. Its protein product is CASSPYLPNTEAFF.

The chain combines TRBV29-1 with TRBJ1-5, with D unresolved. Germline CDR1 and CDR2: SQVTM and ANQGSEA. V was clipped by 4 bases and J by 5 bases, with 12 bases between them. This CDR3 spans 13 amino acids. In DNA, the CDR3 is TGCAGCGTTGCATCGACTCCTGATCAGCCCCAGCATTTT. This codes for CSVASTPDQPQHF.

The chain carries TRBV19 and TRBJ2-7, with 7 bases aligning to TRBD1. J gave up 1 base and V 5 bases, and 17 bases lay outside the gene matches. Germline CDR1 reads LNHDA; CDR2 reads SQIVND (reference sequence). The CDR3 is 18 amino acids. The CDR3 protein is CASSRAPSPGDSSYEQYF. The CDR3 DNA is TGTGCCAGTAGTCGTGCCCCCTCCCCCGGGGACAGTTCCTACGAGCAGTACTTC.